The entry below gives a single T cell receptor (beta chain) sequence along with its context. Antigen: not known. Treatment meaning: around 19 received Ad26.COV2.S at low or high dose, single or two shots; several received placebo; per-sample allocation not given. Collection of samples fell on day 63 after the first vaccine or placebo injection. Within Boston, the person who donated was an adult of 18-55 years. Method: immunoSEQ multiplex PCR; TCRdb's copy keeps in-frame clones and lacks some. Seen here are 440,000 or so clones, 80% to 95% observed once, and the top ten hold about 1.7%. The source of the sample is a study of Ad26.COV2.S vaccination and SARS-CoV-2 variants. Study at large: The Ad26.COV2.S arm of the COV1001 trial was where the donor was placed. Notes on the study in general: Similar non-spike TCR breadth was seen in vaccine and placebo recipients. After vaccination, substantial breadth of spike-specific CD8+ and CD4+ responses was reported.

CDR3 length: 15 residues. The germline gives CDR1 WSHSY, CDR2 SAAADI. V dropped 4 bases and J dropped 8; count of bases not matched to a gene: 8. The sequences come from peripheral blood, collected in a trial of Ad26.COV2.S vaccine versus placebo. The rearrangement uses TRBV10-2 and TRBJ1-4; TRBD1 matches at 9 bases. The source of this sequence is a person between 18 and 59 years old who received the Ad26.COV2.S COVID-19 vaccine or a placebo. The CDR3 here is CASSVWDREKEKLFF. The CDR3 DNA reads as TGCGCCAGCAGTGTCTGGGACAGGGAGAAGGAAAAACTGTTTTTT.